A selection of T cell receptor beta chains follows, all from one sample in a study of cytomegalovirus exposure and HLA in healthy donors. Only in-frame clones appear in the TCRdb table, and some are missing; sequencing was by immunoSEQ multiplex PCR. The table lists approximately 290,000 clones, about four fifths of them singletons. The sample comprised PBMCs. These receptors all stem from a girl aged 2 to 10 in good health and CMV-seronegative. The CDR3 runs from the conserved cysteine through the conserved F or W. A D gene is named only where the DNA matches it firmly. The listing skips clone size in some rows; elsewhere it reads once, few, many or a size class.

j_gene	abundance	d_gene	v_gene	CDR3nt	CDR3aa
TRBJ1-2	few	.	TRBV28	TGTGCCAGCATCTCCCGGGTAGGGGCAGATCTTGGCTACACCTTC	CASISRVGADLGYTF
TRBJ2-3	.	.	TRBV7-9	TGTGCCAGCAGCGCGCGAGGTGAGGTGGATACGCAGTATTTT	CASSARGEVDTQYF
TRBJ2-3	.	.	TRBV27	TGTGCCAGCAGTTTCCTCAGGGGCACAGATACGCAGTATTTT	CASSFLRGTDTQYF
TRBJ1-2	.	.	TRBV18	TGTGCCAGCTCACCAGTCGGTTATGGCTACACCTTC	CASSPVGYGYTF
TRBJ1-1	.	TRBD1	TRBV29-1	TGCAGCGTGATAGGGACAGCCAACACTGAAGCTTTCTTT	CSVIGTANTEAFF
TRBJ1-6	few	.	TRBV28	TGTGCCAGCAGTTTCGTTAAGAGGAATTCACCCCTCCACTTT	CASSFVKRNSPLHF
TRBJ2-3	.	.	TRBV14	TGTGCCAGCAGCCACATACAGGGCGGGCTCACAGATACGCAGTATTTT	CASSHIQGGLTDTQYF
TRBJ2-2	.	TRBD2	TRBV7-3	TGTGCCAGCAGCTCCTCTAGCGGGACTCCACCCGGGGAGCTGTTTTTT	CASSSSSGTPPGELFF
TRBJ1-3	.	.	TRBV28	TGTGCCAGCAGTTTAGGGCCGGCAGGGCCTCGGAACACCATATATTTT	CASSLGPAGPRNTIYF
TRBJ2-7	few	.	TRBV4-1	TGCGCCAGCAGCCAAGGGAGGGCCGAGCAGTACTTC	CASSQGRAEQYF
TRBJ1-1	.	TRBD1	TRBV10-3	TGTGCCATCAGTGTCCCGGGACAGCTAGCTTTCTTT	CAISVPGQLAFF
TRBJ2-7	once	.	TRBV4-1	TGCGCCAGCAGCCAAGAGGACTGGGTCTCCTACGAGCAGTACTTC	CASSQEDWVSYEQYF
TRBJ2-2	.	.	TRBV13	TGTGCCAGCAGCTTAGGGGCAGAGGTAGACACCGGGGAGCTGTTTTTT	CASSLGAEVDTGELFF
TRBJ2-3	once	TRBD2	TRBV10-3	TGTGCCATCAGTGAAAGACTAGCGGGCCTTGGTACGCAGTATTTT	CAISERLAGLGTQYF
TRBJ2-3	few	TRBD2	TRBV27	TGTGCCAGCAGTTCGGGACTAGCGGGGTGGGATACGCAGTATTTT	CASSSGLAGWDTQYF
TRBJ2-1	.	.	TRBV29-1	TGCAGCGTTGGTCCTAGCCGGTCGTTCTACAATGAGCAGTTCTTC	CSVGPSRSFYNEQFF
TRBJ2-1	.	TRBD2	TRBV25-1	TGTGCCAGCATAAGCGGGAGGGCCGTTCATGAGCAGTTCTTC	CASISGRAVHEQFF
TRBJ2-2	.	.	TRBV27	TGTGCCAGCAGTTTAAAACCTTGGGGAGAATTGGCCGGGGAGCTGTTTTTT	CASSLKPWGELAGELFF
TRBJ1-2	.	.	TRBV7-2	TGTGCCAGCTACGAAAGGCGGCGCTATGGCTACACCTTC	CASYERRRYGYTF
TRBJ2-1	.	.	TRBV27	TGTGCCAGCAGTTTAACCCCACAGGGCACTGAGCAGTTCTTC	CASSLTPQGTEQFF
TRBJ2-3	.	.	TRBV6-1	TGTGCCAGCAGTGAAGTCGTCGGGGGAGGCGGCACAGATACGCAGTATTTT	CASSEVVGGGGTDTQYF
TRBJ1-5	.	.	TRBV7-2	TGTGCCAGCAGCTTGGGAGGAGGGGACAATCAGCCCCAGCATTTT	CASSLGGGDNQPQHF
TRBJ1-1	few	.	TRBV5-1	TGCGCCAGCAGCTTGGCCGCGGAAGGCACTGAAGCTTTCTTT	CASSLAAEGTEAFF
TRBJ2-5	.	TRBD1	TRBV28	TGTGCCAGCAGTTCCCCAGGGACAGGGGGTGAAGAGACCCAGTACTTC	CASSSPGTGGEETQYF
TRBJ2-4	.	.	TRBV6-1	TGTGCCAGCAGTGTGGGGGGGGCGGCCAAAAACATTCAGTACTTC	CASSVGGAAKNIQYF
TRBJ1-5	.	TRBD1	TRBV7-9	TGTGCCAGCAGCTCGACAGGGTGGGATCAGCCCCAGCATTTT	CASSSTGWDQPQHF
TRBJ2-1	few	TRBD2	TRBV9	TGTGCCAGCAGCGTAACCACGACTAGCGGGGCCTACAATGAGCAGTTCTTC	CASSVTTTSGAYNEQFF
TRBJ2-1	.	.	TRBV7-9	TGTGCCAGCAGCATAGGGCGGAATGAGCAGTTCTTC	CASSIGRNEQFF
TRBJ2-2	.	TRBD2	TRBV6-5	TGTGCCAGCAGTCTAGGACTAGGTCCCGGGGAGCTGTTTTTT	CASSLGLGPGELFF
TRBJ2-3	.	TRBD2	TRBV7-3	TGTGCCAGCAGCTTAGGCGGGGGGGCCAGAGATACGCAGTATTTT	CASSLGGGARDTQYF
TRBJ2-3	.	TRBD2	TRBV5-4	TGTGCCAGCAGCTCAAGGACTAGCGGCACAGATACGCAGTATTTT	CASSSRTSGTDTQYF
TRBJ2-3	few	TRBD1	TRBV6-1	TGTGCCAGCAGTGAAGCCGGGACAGGTCGCACAGATACGCAGTATTTT	CASSEAGTGRTDTQYF
TRBJ2-5	.	TRBD2	TRBV5-1	TGCGCCACCTCCATCTTGCCTAGCGGCTTCCAAGAGACCCAGTACTTC	CATSILPSGFQETQYF
TRBJ2-7	.	.	TRBV18	TGTGCCAGCTCACCCGACAGTCTAAACGAGCAGTACTTC	CASSPDSLNEQYF
TRBJ1-1	.	TRBD1	TRBV7-4	TGTGCCAGCAGCACACACAGGGGTAGGGTGAACACTGAAGCTTTCTTT	CASSTHRGRVNTEAFF
TRBJ1-1	.	TRBD1	TRBV19	TGTGCCAGTAGGCGACAGGGTTTGGGCATGAACACTGAAGCTTTCTTT	CASRRQGLGMNTEAFF
TRBJ2-7	.	.	TRBV4-2	TGTGCCAGCAGCCAAACCGGGAACAACTTCTACGAGCAGTACTTC	CASSQTGNNFYEQYF
TRBJ2-1	.	.	TRBV28	TGTGCCAGCAGTTTAAATATCCCCAATGAGCAGTTCTTC	CASSLNIPNEQFF
TRBJ1-3	.	.	TRBV5-8	TGTGCCAGCAGCTTTTTCTCTAACACCATATATTTT	CASSFFSNTIYF
TRBJ2-2	.	.	TRBV15	TGTGCCACCAGCAGAGAGCCGGAGGGTAGCGGAGCCGGGGAGCTGTTTTTT	CATSREPEGSGAGELFF
TRBJ1-1	few	TRBD1	TRBV5-1	TGCGCCAGCAGCTTGGTGGGGACAGGGCGGCCTGAAGCTTTCTTT	CASSLVGTGRPEAFF
TRBJ2-1	.	TRBD2	TRBV14	TGTGCCAGCAGCCAAGTCCTAGCGGGAGATCGGGCGAGGCTGTTCTTC	CASSQVLAGDRARLFF
TRBJ2-2	.	.	TRBV2	TGTGCCAGCAGTGAATGGAGGCCGAACACCGGGGAGCTGTTTTTT	CASSEWRPNTGELFF
TRBJ2-7	.	TRBD1	TRBV5-1	TGCGCCAGCAGCTTGGCGGACAGGGGAGGGTACGAGCAGTACTTC	CASSLADRGGYEQYF
TRBJ2-7	.	TRBD1	TRBV5-6	TGTGCCAGCAGCTTCGGGACAGGGGCCTCCGAGCAGTACTTC	CASSFGTGASEQYF
TRBJ1-1	.	TRBD1	TRBV28	TGTGGGGGTGGACAGGGGATGAAAGCTGAAGCTTTCTTT	CGGGQGMKAEAFF